This T cell receptor (beta chain) was profiled in a study of blood T cell repertoires in COVID-19. In the study overall: Both acute and convalescent COVID-19 samples were obtained from the United States, Italy and Spain. The analysed material was cDNA or gDNA that came from T cells, B-cell-depleted T cells, or PBMCs.

Germline-derived CDR1 and CDR2 are SGHDT and YYEEEE. Trimming left V 0 bases short and J 4 bases short, with 8 bases between. This CDR3 region has 15 residues. Original methodology: For nucleated cells, counts were estimated from reference gene primer amplification. The method was immunoSEQ multiplex PCR; TCRdb's version includes in-frame clones alone and lacks a portion of them. That table supplies the V and J calls and clone size; D and trimming were determined from the DNA. The sample has 85,000 to 100,000 clones; 75% to 90% are singletons. The J gene is TRBJ1-6, the V gene TRBV5-6, with unresolved D. The clonotype comes from a man in his 60s with acute or convalescent COVID-19. Sequencing was carried out using peripheral blood. In DNA, the CDR3 is TGTGCCAGCAGCTTGGTTTCCGGGTATAATTCACCCCTCCACTTT. As protein: CASSLVSGYNSPLHF. The full variable domain, its missing parts supplied by reference TRBV5-6 and TRBJ1-6, is DAGVTQSPTHLIKTRGQQVTLRCSPKSGHDTVSWYQQALGQGPQFIFQYYEEEERQRGNFPDRFSGHQFPNYSSELNVNALLLGDSALYLCASSLVSGYNSPLHFGNGTRLTVT.